Sequencing of this TCR beta chain was carried out in a study of T cell changes during pregnancy in multiple sclerosis. In germline, CDR1 is SGHRS, CDR2 YFSETQ. The CDR3 runs 16 residues. J gave up 7 bases and V 2 bases, and 7 bases lay outside the gene matches. TCRdb's copy holds only in-frame clones and misses some; the assay was immunoSEQ multiplex PCR. The sample contains some 45,000 clones, approximately 95% of which appear only once. The sequencing used CD8+ T cells from peripheral blood mononuclear cells, collected in the first trimester of pregnancy. The sequence derives from a female donor with multiple sclerosis, enrolled in a pregnancy study. The chain couples TRBV5-1 to TRBJ2-7, with 15 nucleotides matching TRBD2. CDR3 sequence (DNA): TGCGCCAGCAGCTTTGGACTAGCGGGAGGGCCAGGTGAGCAGTACTTC. Translated, it gives CASSFGLAGGPGEQYF. The full variable domain, with the rest looked up from reference TRBV5-1 and TRBJ2-7, is KAGVTQTPRYLIKTRGQQVTLSCSPISGHRSVSWYQQTPGQGLQFLFEYFSETQRNKGNFPGRFSGRQFSNSRSEMNVSTLELGDSALYLCASSFGLAGGPGEQYFGPGTRLTVT.